These T cell receptor beta chains were read from a single sample in a study of shared clonotypes between healthy human individuals. Profiling relied on immunoSEQ multiplex PCR, and the TCRdb table lists in-frame clones only, not all of them. Counted here are hundreds of thousands of clones, about 78% occurring once; the ten biggest clones make up approximately 1.8%. The sample was memory CD4+ T cells sorted from blood. These receptors came from a woman aged 25 to 45 in good health. The CDR3 runs from the conserved cysteine through the conserved F or W. A D gene is named only where the DNA matches it firmly. Clone sizes are given selectively: once, few, many, or a class where the clone is expanded.

J,V,D,size,CDR3,DNA
TRBJ1-2,TRBV19,-,-,CASSSLSKDNLYGYTF,TGTGCCAGTAGCTCGCTATCGAAGGACAACCTCTATGGCTACACCTTC
TRBJ2-2,TRBV7-9,-,-,CASSLAGSLANTGELFF,TGTGCCAGCAGCTTAGCAGGGTCGCTGGCGAACACCGGGGAGCTGTTTTTT
TRBJ2-2,TRBV5-1,-,few,CASSQDPGQGTGELFF,TGCGCCAGCAGCCAGGACCCGGGGCAGGGGACCGGGGAGCTGTTTTTT
TRBJ2-1,TRBV11-2,TRBD1,-,CASSLVRTGGMDEQFF,TGTGCCAGCAGCTTAGTCAGGACAGGGGGTATGGATGAGCAGTTCTTC
TRBJ2-1,TRBV5-3,TRBD2,-,CARSLGRLAGGGSSYNEQFF,TGTGCCAGAAGCTTGGGTAGACTAGCGGGAGGGGGAAGCTCCTACAATGAGCAGTTCTTC
TRBJ2-7,TRBV6-5,TRBD2,few,CASRTSGSTYF,TGTGCCAGCAGGACTAGCGGGAGTACGTACTTC
TRBJ2-1,TRBV5-1,TRBD1,-,CASSLAAQGYYNEQFF,TGCGCCAGCAGCTTGGCAGCACAGGGGTACTACAATGAGCAGTTCTTC
TRBJ1-3,TRBV9,-,-,CASGGSGNTIYF,TGTGCCAGCGGGGGGTCTGGAAACACCATATATTTT
TRBJ1-1,TRBV5-1,TRBD1,few,CASSWDRVNTEAFF,TGCGCCAGCAGCTGGGACAGGGTGAACACTGAAGCTTTCTTT
TRBJ2-1,TRBV25-1,TRBD1,-,CASLRQGDTEQFF,TGTGCCAGCCTAAGACAGGGGGATACTGAGCAGTTCTTC
TRBJ1-6,TRBV30,-,-,CAWSLQPYSPLHF,TGTGCCTGGAGTCTACAGCCCTATTCACCCCTCCACTTT
TRBJ2-3,TRBV6-4,-,-,CASSDGLVTDTQYF,TGTGCCAGCAGTGACGGGCTTGTTACAGATACGCAGTATTTT
TRBJ2-7,TRBV6-1,TRBD2,-,CASSETSGRVYEQYF,TGTGCCAGCAGTGAAACTAGCGGGAGGGTCTACGAGCAGTACTTC
TRBJ1-2,TRBV27,-,-,CASSFEQGYGYTF,TGTGCCAGCAGTTTCGAACAGGGCTATGGCTACACCTTC
TRBJ2-1,TRBV2,-,once,CASSSRRGSYNEQFF,TGTGCCAGCAGTTCGCGACGGGGCTCCTACAATGAGCAGTTCTTC
TRBJ1-2,TRBV19,TRBD1,-,CASHSGQGNYGYTF,TGTGCCAGCCATTCCGGACAGGGAAACTATGGCTACACCTTC
TRBJ1-1,TRBV15,-,-,CATSRGAAVNAEAFF,TGTGCCACCAGCAGGGGGGCCGCGGTAAACGCTGAAGCTTTCTTT
TRBJ2-1,TRBV2,-,-,CASLVDYEQFF,TGTGCCAGCTTAGTAGATTATGAGCAGTTCTTC
TRBJ2-7,TRBV7-9,-,-,CASSLAHTVRYEQYF,TGTGCCAGCAGCTTAGCCCACACTGTCCGTTACGAGCAGTACTTC
TRBJ2-1,TRBV5-6,-,many,CASSFRARNNEQFF,TGTGCCAGCAGCTTTAGGGCTCGTAACAATGAGCAGTTCTTC
TRBJ2-7,TRBV7-3,TRBD2,once,CASSLARAGGFYEQYF,TGTGCCAGCAGCTTAGCCCGGGCGGGAGGATTCTACGAGCAGTACTTC
TRBJ2-1,TRBV7-9,-,-,CASSLAPHRNEQFF,TGTGCCAGCAGCTTAGCGCCCCATAGAAATGAGCAGTTCTTC
TRBJ1-2,TRBV18,-,few,CASSPGAGGGYTF,TGTGCCAGCTCACCGGGAGCGGGAGGCGGCTACACCTTC
TRBJ2-7,TRBV5-1,TRBD1,-,CASSPGTGTLEQYF,TGCGCCAGCAGCCCCGGGACAGGGACCCTCGAGCAGTACTTC
TRBJ1-3,TRBV5-4,-,-,CASSSQNTIYF,TGTGCCAGCAGCTCCCAAAACACCATATATTTT
TRBJ2-1,TRBV7-2,TRBD2,-,CASSYPERGEYNEQFF,TGTGCCAGCAGCTATCCGGAGCGGGGGGAATACAATGAGCAGTTCTTC
TRBJ2-4,TRBV2,-,-,CASSYTGTAKNIQYF,TGTGCCAGCAGTTATACCGGGACAGCCAAAAACATTCAGTACTTC
TRBJ2-1,TRBV30,-,-,CAWSLAADFSNEQFF,TGTGCCTGGAGTTTGGCGGCCGACTTCTCCAATGAGCAGTTCTTC
TRBJ2-7,TRBV6-5,TRBD2,-,CASSYSTSGPAYEQYF,TGTGCCAGCAGTTATTCCACTAGCGGGCCTGCCTACGAGCAGTACTTC
TRBJ1-5,TRBV21-1,-,few,CASSPRDLPANQPQHF,TGTGCCAGCAGCCCCCGGGACCTTCCGGCAAATCAGCCCCAGCATTTT
TRBJ2-3,TRBV7-6,-,-,CASSPHPSGESTDTQYF,TGTGCCAGCAGCCCCCACCCCTCGGGGGAGAGCACAGATACGCAGTATTTT
TRBJ1-5,TRBV4-1,-,few,CASSPSYRRSNQPQHF,TGCGCCAGCAGCCCTTCCTATCGACGGAGTAATCAGCCCCAGCATTTT
TRBJ2-7,TRBV6-5,TRBD1,-,CASSGGQGGSYEQYF,TGTGCCAGCAGTGGTGGACAGGGGGGCTCCTACGAGCAGTACTTC
TRBJ2-1,TRBV2,-,-,CASSDSHNEQFF,TGTGCCAGCAGTGACAGTCACAATGAGCAGTTCTTC
TRBJ1-1,TRBV5-6,-,-,CACTKGGVAEAFF,TGTGCCTGCACAAAGGGAGGGGTTGCTGAAGCTTTCTTT